The clone carrying this T cell receptor beta chain was seen once. The data are from a study of cytomegalovirus exposure and HLA in healthy donors. This CDR3 spans 14 amino acids. The germline gives CDR1 MNHEY, CDR2 SMNVEV (reference sequence). V lost 4 bases and J 2 bases, leaving 11 bases between the germline ends. 60 Vbeta and 13 Jbeta primers were used in PCR. Assay used: immunoSEQ multiplex PCR; TCRdb lists only in-frame clones, some missing. The sample contains about 180,000 clones, approximately 80% of which appear only once. The clonotype originates from a woman in her forties or fifties in good health and CMV-seronegative. What was sequenced was PBMCs. The J gene is TRBJ1-1, the V gene TRBV27; perhaps TRBD1 as D (6 bases). CDR3 nucleotides: TGTGCCAGCAGTTGGGGGCCAGCCAACACTGAAGCTTTCTTT. It codes for CASSWGPANTEAFF.